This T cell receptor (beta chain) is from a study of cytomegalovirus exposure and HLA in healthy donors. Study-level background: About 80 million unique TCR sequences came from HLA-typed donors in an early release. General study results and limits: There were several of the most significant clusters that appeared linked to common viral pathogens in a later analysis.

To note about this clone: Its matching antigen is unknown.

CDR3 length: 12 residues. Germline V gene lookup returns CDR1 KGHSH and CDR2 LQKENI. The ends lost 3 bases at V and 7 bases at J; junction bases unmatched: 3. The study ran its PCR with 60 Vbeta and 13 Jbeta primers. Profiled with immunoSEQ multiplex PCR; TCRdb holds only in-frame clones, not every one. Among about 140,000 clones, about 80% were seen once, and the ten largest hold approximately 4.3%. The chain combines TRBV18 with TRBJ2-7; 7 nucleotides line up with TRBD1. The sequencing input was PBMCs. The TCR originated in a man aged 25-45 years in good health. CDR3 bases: TGTGCCAGCTCACCCCAGGGGGTAGAGCAGTACTTC. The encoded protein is CASSPQGVEQYF. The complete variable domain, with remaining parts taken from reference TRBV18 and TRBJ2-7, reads NAGVMQNPRHLVRRRGQEARLRCSPMKGHSHVYWYRQLPEEGLKFMVYLQKENIIDESGMPKERFSAEFPKEGPSILRIQQVVRGDSAAYFCASSPQGVEQYFGPGTRLTVT.